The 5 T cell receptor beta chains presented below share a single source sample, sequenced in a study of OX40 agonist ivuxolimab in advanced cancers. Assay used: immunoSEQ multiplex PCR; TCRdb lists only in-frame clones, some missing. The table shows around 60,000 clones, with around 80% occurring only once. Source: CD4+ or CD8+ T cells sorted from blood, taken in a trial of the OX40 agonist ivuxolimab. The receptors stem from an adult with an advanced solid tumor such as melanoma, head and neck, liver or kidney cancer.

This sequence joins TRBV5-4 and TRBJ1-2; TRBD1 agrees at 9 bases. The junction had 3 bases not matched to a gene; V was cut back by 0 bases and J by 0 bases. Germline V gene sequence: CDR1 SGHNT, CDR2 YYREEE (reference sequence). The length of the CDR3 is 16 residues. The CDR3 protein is CASSLGQGGTNYGYTF. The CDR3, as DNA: TGTGCCAGCAGCTTGGGACAGGGGGGAACTAACTATGGCTACACCTTC.

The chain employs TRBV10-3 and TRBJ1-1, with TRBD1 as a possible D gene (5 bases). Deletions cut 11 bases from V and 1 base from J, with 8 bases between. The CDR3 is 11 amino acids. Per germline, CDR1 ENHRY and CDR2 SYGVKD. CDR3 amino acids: CASTGNTEAFF. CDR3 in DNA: TGTGCCTCCACAGGGAACACTGAAGCTTTCTTT.

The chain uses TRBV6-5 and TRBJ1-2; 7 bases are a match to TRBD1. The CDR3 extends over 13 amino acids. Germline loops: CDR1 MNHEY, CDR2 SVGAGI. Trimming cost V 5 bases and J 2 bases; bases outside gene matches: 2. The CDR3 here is CASSATGNYGYTF. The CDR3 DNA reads TGTGCCAGCAGTGCGACAGGGAACTATGGCTACACCTTC.

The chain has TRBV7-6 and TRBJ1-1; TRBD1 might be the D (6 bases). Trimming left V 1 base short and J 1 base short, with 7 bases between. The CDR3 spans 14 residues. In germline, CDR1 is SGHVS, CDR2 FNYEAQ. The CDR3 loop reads CASSLGQANTEAFF. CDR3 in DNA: TGTGCCAGCAGCTTAGGACAGGCGAACACTGAAGCTTTCTTT.

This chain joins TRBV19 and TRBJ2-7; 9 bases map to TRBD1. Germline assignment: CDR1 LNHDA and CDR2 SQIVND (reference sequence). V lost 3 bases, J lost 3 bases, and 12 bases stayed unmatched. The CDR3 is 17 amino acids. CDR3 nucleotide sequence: TGTGCCAGTAGTATCGTATTCTTGGGGACAGGGATCTACGAGCAGTACTTC. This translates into CASSIVFLGTGIYEQYF.